The 19 T cell receptor beta chains below all came from one sample that was sequenced in a study of a mutant IDH1 vaccine in newly diagnosed glioma (dated by TCRdb to the early 2020s). The time point label corresponds to: baseline, week 1 (first vaccination visit). The sample's treatment or condition label, in plain terms: pre-vaccination baseline after standard-of-care therapy. The library was prepared using the immunoSEQ multiplex PCR assay. Sourced from immuneACCESS, this table was stored by TCRdb with only in-frame sequences that have V and J called. A share of the clones is absent; for the studies checked, an unresolved V gene accounts for under half, and the remainder has no known explanation. Across this sample there are tens of thousands of clones, with approximately 86% seen only once. The top ten constitute over 2.5% of the sample. The sample here was PBMCs, taken from a glioma patient treated with radiotherapy, temozolomide or both. The receptors stem from a man aged 25-45 years with glioma.

The chain uses TRBV15 and TRBJ1-5; TRBD1 matches at 8 bases. From germline, CDR1 is LNHNV and CDR2 YYDKDF (reference sequence). Unmatched junction bases numbered 12, after V lost 0 bases and J lost 2 bases. The length of the CDR3 is 19 residues. This chain's CDR3 is CATSRDLDRVVFGNQPQHF. CDR3 nucleotides: TGTGCCACCAGCAGAGATCTGGACAGGGTAGTTTTCGGCAATCAGCCCCAGCATTTT.

The rearrangement joins TRBV15 to TRBJ1-5; 8 nucleotides line up with TRBD1. The J segment lost 0 bases and the V segment lost 2 bases, leaving 6 bases of the junction unmatched. CDR3 length equals 17 residues. Germline values: CDR1 LNHNV, CDR2 YYDKDF (reference sequence). The CDR3 here is CATSRLQDRGSNQPQHF. In DNA form, the CDR3 reads TGTGCCACCAGCAGACTCCAAGACAGGGGTAGCAATCAGCCCCAGCATTTT.

This chain connects TRBV10-2 to TRBJ2-1; 9 positions agree with TRBD1. V trimming: 8 bases; J trimming: 5 bases; junction bases outside the gene matches: 7. The CDR3 has 14 residues. CDR1 is WSHSY and CDR2 is SAAADI in the germline V gene. The CDR3 nucleotides read TGCGCCAGCTCCCCGACAGGGGGAAACAATGAGCAGTTCTTC. It is translated as CASSPTGGNNEQFF.

This clone came up once. This chain uses TRBV29-1 with TRBJ2-7, with TRBD2 identical over 7 bases. The CDR3 consists of 13 residues. The germline gives CDR1 SQVTM, CDR2 ANQGSEA. V dropped 7 bases and J dropped 4; count of bases not matched to a gene: 10. The CDR3 sequence: CSAAIAGGYEQYF. The CDR3 nucleotides are TGCAGCGCCGCAATAGCGGGTGGATACGAGCAGTACTTC.

The J gene is TRBJ2-2, the V gene TRBV5-5; D ambiguous. This CDR3 spans 11 amino acids. V was clipped by 7 bases and J by 3 bases, with 4 bases between them. The germline gives CDR1 SGHKS, CDR2 YYEKEE (reference sequence). In nucleotides, the CDR3 is TGTGCCAGCGGAGACACCGGGGAGCTGTTTTTT. Protein product: CASGDTGELFF. The full variable domain, completed using reference TRBV5-5 and TRBJ2-2, is DAGVTQSPTHLIKTRGQQVTLRCSPISGHKSVSWYQQVLGQGPQFIFQYYEKEERGRGNFPDRFSARQFPNYSSELNVNALLLGDSALYLCASGDTGELFFGEGSRLTVL.

CDR3 in amino acids: CASSGGTSGGTDTQYF. The CDR3 nucleotides are TGCGCCAGCAGTGGGGGGACTAGCGGGGGCACAGATACGCAGTATTTT. The chain employs TRBV10-1 and TRBJ2-3; 13 nucleotides line up with TRBD2. The junction had 2 bases not matched to a gene; V was cut back by 4 bases and J by 1 base. The CDR3 contains 16 residues. The germline CDR1 and CDR2 sequences are WNHNN and SYGVQD (reference sequence).

The CDR3 DNA reads TGTGCCAGCTCACGGCTCAACGAGCAGTACTTC. It is translated as CASSRLNEQYF. The rearrangement links TRBV18 to TRBJ2-7, with D uncertain. There are 11 residues in the CDR3. Per germline, CDR1 KGHSH and CDR2 LQKENI. Trimming stripped 4 bases from V and 5 bases from J, with 6 bases between.

The table lists this clone with a count of one. This chain uses TRBV5-6 with TRBJ2-1, with D unresolved. Germline CDR1 SGHDT, CDR2 YYEEEE. V gave up 2 bases and J gave up 6 bases, with 6 bases separating them. This CDR3 is 12 amino acids long. This CDR3 is CASSFASNEQFF. DNA for the CDR3: TGTGCCAGCAGCTTCGCTAGCAATGAGCAGTTCTTC.

This sequence joins TRBV18 and TRBJ1-2; TRBD1 matches at 7 bases. CDR3 size: 12 residues. In germline, CDR1 is KGHSH, CDR2 LQKENI. Germline trimming cut 8 bases from V and 12 bases from J; bases unmatched to any gene: 12. CDR3 protein: CASRKKGAGDTF. The CDR3 region has the DNA TGTGCCAGCCGAAAGAAGGGGGCGGGCGACACCTTC. Full variable domain (outside the CDR3, taken from reference TRBV18 and TRBJ1-2): NAGVMQNPRHLVRRRGQEARLRCSPMKGHSHVYWYRQLPEEGLKFMVYLQKENIIDESGMPKERFSAEFPKEGPSILRIQQVVRGDSAAYFCASRKKGAGDTFGSGTRLTVV.

CDR3: CASSLLRGHSYNSPLHF. The CDR3 bases are TGTGCCAGCAGTTTGCTCAGGGGCCACTCCTATAATTCACCCCTCCACTTT. V gene TRBV27 combines with J gene TRBJ1-6; D perhaps matches TRBD1 (6 bases). V was trimmed by 3 bases and J by 0 bases, leaving 12 bases between them. This CDR3 region has 17 residues. From germline, CDR1 is MNHEY and CDR2 SMNVEV (reference sequence).

This sequence joins TRBV19 and TRBJ2-5; D might be TRBD1 or TRBD2, each matching 6 bases. The germline V gene encodes CDR1 LNHDA and CDR2 SQIVND (reference sequence). Trimming removed 4 bases from V and 4 bases from J, with 13 bases in between. The CDR3 loop spans 14 amino acids. CDR3 loop: CASSKSGGAETQYF. The CDR3 region has the DNA TGTGCCAGTAGTAAGTCCGGGGGCGCAGAGACCCAGTACTTC. Full variable domain (missing parts from reference TRBV19 and TRBJ2-5): DGGITQSPKYLFRKEGQNVTLSCEQNLNHDAMYWYRQDPGQGLRLIYYSQIVNDFQKGDIAEGYSVSREKKESFPLTVTSAQKNPTAFYLCASSKSGGAETQYFGPGTRLLVL.

The chain carries TRBV27 and TRBJ2-5; TRBD2 matches 7 bases. Germline assignment: CDR1 MNHEY and CDR2 SMNVEV (reference sequence). V shed 6 bases and J 4 bases; nucleotides not matched to a gene: 11. This CDR3 has 15 residues. CDR3 residues: CASRPYGRKGETQYF. The CDR3, as DNA: TGTGCCAGCAGACCCTACGGGAGGAAGGGAGAGACCCAGTACTTC.

This rearrangement joins TRBV7-9 to TRBJ2-7; 8 bases line up with TRBD2. V dropped 5 bases and J dropped 8; count of bases not matched to a gene: 8. CDR1 SEHNR and CDR2 FQNEAQ come from the germline V gene (reference sequence). The CDR3 has 13 amino acids. The CDR3 DNA reads TGTGCCAGCAGCGCCGGGGGGGATAAGAAGCAGTACTTC. It codes for CASSAGGDKKQYF. The variable domain in full, completed from reference TRBV7-9 and TRBJ2-7, reads DTGVSQNPRHKITKRGQNVTFRCDPISEHNRLYWYRQTLGQGPEFLTYFQNEAQLEKSRLLSDRFSAERPKGSFSTLEIQRTEQGDSAMYLCASSAGGDKKQYFGPGTRLTVT.

This chain uses TRBV4-2 with TRBJ1-4; 8 bases map to TRBD1. The trim removed 0 bases at V and 7 bases at J, leaving 7 bases unmatched. CDR3 size: 16 residues. CDR1 is LGHNA and CDR2 is YNFKEQ in the germline V gene. This CDR3 reads CASSQDLRQGSEKLFF. CDR3 DNA sequence: TGTGCCAGCAGCCAAGACCTCCGACAGGGGAGTGAAAAACTGTTTTTT.

The chain couples TRBV7-8 to TRBJ2-1, with 9 bases identical to TRBD1. The junction had 12 bases not matched to a gene; V was cut back by 5 bases and J by 10 bases. The CDR3 is 15 amino acids. Germline loops: CDR1 SGHVS, CDR2 FQNEAQ. CDR3: CASSEQGASLKEQFF. DNA for the CDR3: TGTGCCAGCAGCGAACAGGGGGCCTCTTTGAAGGAGCAGTTCTTC. Combining the CDR3 with reference TRBV7-8 and TRBJ2-1 gives the whole variable domain GAGVSQSPRYKVAKRGQDVALRCDPISGHVSLFWYQQALGQGPEFLTYFQNEAQLDKSGLPSDRFFAERPEGSVSTLKIQRTQQEDSAVYLCASSEQGASLKEQFFGPGTRLTVL.

This rearrangement joins TRBV6-1 to TRBJ2-2; D ambiguous. CDR1 is MNHNS, CDR2 SASEGT, per germline. Trimming removed 11 bases at V and 0 bases at J, with 13 bases between. There are 14 residues in the CDR3. The CDR3: CACLLWTNTGELFF. For the CDR3, the DNA is TGTGCCTGCCTGCTGTGGACGAACACCGGGGAGCTGTTTTTT.

The chain couples TRBV7-7 to TRBJ1-5; D is unresolved. The V end was cut by 5 bases, the J end by 7 bases, with 12 bases between. This CDR3 comprises 13 residues. Germline CDR1 and CDR2: SSHAT and FNYEAQ (reference sequence). CDR3 in DNA: TGTGCCAGCAGCAGTTGGGTTGGGCAGCCCCAGCATTTT. Its translation: CASSSWVGQPQHF.

V and J are TRBV27 and TRBJ2-3; 12 positions agree with TRBD1. Germline values: CDR1 MNHEY, CDR2 SMNVEV (reference sequence). The CDR3 sequence is 20 residues long. The ends lost 6 bases at V and 5 bases at J; junction bases unmatched: 21. CDR3 in DNA: TGTGCCAGCAGATTCTCTACGGGCCTCGGGACAGGGGGCTTCATAGATACGCAGTATTTT. It is translated as CASRFSTGLGTGGFIDTQYF.

The V call is TRBV6-6, the J call TRBJ2-5, with D perhaps TRBD2 (7 bases). The DNA end favors TRBJ2-7, so the J call may be wrong. Looked up from germline, CDR1 is MNHNY and CDR2 is SVGAGI (reference sequence). CDR3 size: 16 residues. The CDR3 here is CASSRSWGGGGDEQYF. The CDR3 bases are TGTGCCAGCAGCCGATCGTGGGGAGGAGGGGGGGACGAGCAGTACTTC.